A selection of T cell receptor beta chains follows, all from one sample in a study of blood T cell repertoires in COVID-19. Sequencing used immunoSEQ multiplex PCR; TCRdb keeps in-frame clones, though not all of them. Of 95,000 to 110,000 clones listed, around nine tenths are singletons. The material sequenced was peripheral blood. The receptors originated from a human donor in a cohort sampled during active COVID-19. Both conserved end residues are trimmed from each CDR3. The order of the fields is J gene, V gene, clone size, CDR3 protein. Size is stated for part of the rows, as once, few or many counts, or as a class when the clone is expanded.

TRBJ1-6,TRBV6-5,few,ASSPTGWDSPLH
TRBJ1-1,TRBV5-4,NA,ASSFGTGEGTEAF
TRBJ1-6,TRBV7-2,once,ASSPRGQGPYRSPLH
TRBJ2-7,TRBV14,once,ASSQAAGTGKVMYEQY
TRBJ2-7,TRBV19,NA,ASSSPFGLAGGAPYEQY
TRBJ2-7,TRBV19,NA,ASSPGRGTYEQY
TRBJ1-6,TRBV7-2,NA,ASSSDEQGSYNSPLH
TRBJ2-1,TRBV7-2,NA,ASSSQPGQGYNEQF
TRBJ2-5,TRBV9,NA,ASSAGLALQETQY
TRBJ1-4,TRBV27,NA,ASSSGRLGEKLF
TRBJ1-1,TRBV6-4,NA,ASSPRPYTEAF
TRBJ1-1,TRBV2,NA,ASRKELGYTEAF
TRBJ2-7,TRBV4-1,NA,ASSQGQNPSYEQY
TRBJ1-1,TRBV11-3,once,ASSLDEPLNTEAF
TRBJ2-6,TRBV4-1,NA,ASSQAQVSGANVLT
TRBJ2-5,TRBV5-6,NA,ASSLSVGGRGETQY
TRBJ2-7,TRBV18,NA,ASSPRTSHEQY
TRBJ2-7,TRBV28,NA,AGPLGAPELYEQY
TRBJ1-2,TRBV2,NA,ASGRTGLNYGYT
TRBJ1-5,TRBV20-1,few,SASMEGSEPQH
TRBJ1-2,TRBV19,NA,ASSGTANGYT
TRBJ1-3,TRBV30,NA,AWRYGSGNTIY
TRBJ2-1,TRBV6-6,NA,ASSYVAGGLNEQF
TRBJ1-2,TRBV7-2,NA,ASSSSPGTYYGYT
TRBJ2-3,TRBV7-9,NA,ASSLQAGGRADTQY
TRBJ2-5,TRBV4-1,once,ASSPFPVPGQGEETQY
TRBJ2-7,TRBV3-1/TRBV3-2,once,ASSRNRPGQGAEQY
TRBJ2-2,TRBV4-1,NA,ASSYDDFAGELF
TRBJ2-7,TRBV11-2,NA,ASSLVENYEQY
TRBJ1-4,TRBV15,NA,ATSSNRGRNEKLF
TRBJ1-2,TRBV2,NA,ASSDVLTGAVNYGYT
TRBJ2-5,TRBV13,NA,ASSSRSGTSGRRETQY
TRBJ2-7,TRBV30,NA,AWSFTGNRYEQY
TRBJ2-6,TRBV6-2/TRBV6-3,NA,ASSSREAGANVLT
TRBJ2-1,TRBV6-2/TRBV6-3,NA,ASSREGRYNEQF
TRBJ1-1,TRBV7-8,NA,ASRLSWTGPNTEAF
TRBJ2-7,TRBV9,NA,ASGGSSYEQY